The rows below give T cell receptor beta chains drawn from one sample of a study of PD-1 blockade in classical Hodgkin lymphoma. Some clones are missing from TCRdb's copy, which holds only in-frame ones; the method was immunoSEQ multiplex PCR. The sample holds 100,000 or so clones; roughly 89% are singletons and the top ten take around a fifth. This specimen consisted of peripheral blood mononuclear cells (PBMCs), obtained before the fourth cycle of nivolumab. The source is a human donor with classical Hodgkin lymphoma. The CDR3 runs from the conserved cysteine through the conserved F or W. The order of the fields is J gene, D gene, V gene, clone size, CDR3 DNA, CDR3 protein. The D gene is left open where the match is weak. Clone size is shown for a subset of rows, as once, few, many or a class of expanded clone.

J: TRBJ2-3; D: TRBD2; V: TRBV7-2; size: .; DNA: TGTGCCAGCAGCTCCGGGACTAGCGGACCCAAGCAGTATTTT; CDR3: CASSSGTSGPKQYF
J: TRBJ2-7; D: TRBD1; V: TRBV11-3; size: .; DNA: TGTGCCAGCAGCTCGGGACAGGCGATCTACGAGCAGTACTTC; CDR3: CASSSGQAIYEQYF
J: TRBJ2-7; D: TRBD2; V: TRBV6-1; size: .; DNA: TGTGCCAGCAGTGCCTCGGGACTAGCCTACGAGCAGTACTTC; CDR3: CASSASGLAYEQYF
J: TRBJ1-1; D: .; V: TRBV27; size: .; DNA: TGTGCCAGCCTTACATTTTTCAGGGGCGAGAACACTGAAGCTTTCTTT; CDR3: CASLTFFRGENTEAFF
J: TRBJ2-5; D: TRBD2; V: TRBV7-2; size: .; DNA: TGTGCCAGCAGCGTCTACGGGGGGGATCAAGAGACCCAGTACTTC; CDR3: CASSVYGGDQETQYF
J: TRBJ2-7; D: TRBD2; V: TRBV6-5; size: once; DNA: TGTGCCAGCAGTTACGGAACTAGCGGGACCTACGAGCAGTACTTC; CDR3: CASSYGTSGTYEQYF
J: TRBJ1-1; D: .; V: TRBV15; size: .; DNA: TGTGCCACCAGCTCCGATGCGTACATGAACACTGAAGCTTTCTTT; CDR3: CATSSDAYMNTEAFF
J: TRBJ2-2; D: .; V: TRBV2; size: .; DNA: TGTGCCAGCAGACAGACCGCGAACACCGGGGAGCTGTTTTTT; CDR3: CASRQTANTGELFF
J: TRBJ1-2; D: TRBD1; V: TRBV19; size: .; DNA: TGTGCCAGTAGTGTAACCGGGACAGGGACCTTTGGAGGTGGCTACACCTTC; CDR3: CASSVTGTGTFGGGYTF
J: TRBJ2-7; D: TRBD2; V: TRBV23-1; size: few; DNA: TGCGCCAGCAGTCAATCGGGGACTAGCGTTTCCTACGAGCAGTACTTC; CDR3: CASSQSGTSVSYEQYF
J: TRBJ2-7; D: TRBD2; V: TRBV5-6; size: .; DNA: TGTGCCAGCAGCTTATCCGGGACTAGCGGCGAGCAGTACTTC; CDR3: CASSLSGTSGEQYF
J: TRBJ1-3; D: TRBD1; V: TRBV18; size: .; DNA: TGTGCCAGCTCACCACCTTACAGGGGACCTTCCTCTGGAAACACCATATATTTT; CDR3: CASSPPYRGPSSGNTIYF